These 3 T cell receptor beta chains came from one sample sequenced in a study of blood T cell repertoires in COVID-19. Method: immunoSEQ multiplex PCR; TCRdb's copy keeps in-frame clones and lacks some. The data show around 160,000 clones, about 81% seen once. The sample consisted of peripheral blood. Receptor source: a human donor in a cohort sampled during active COVID-19.

The chain couples TRBV9 to TRBJ2-3; the match to TRBD2 covers 11 bases. Germline assignment: CDR1 SGDLS and CDR2 YYNGEE. The CDR3 runs to 15 residues. V gave up 4 bases and J gave up 6 bases; unmatched junction bases: 7. CDR3 loop: CASSSRTSGFDTQYF. Here the CDR3 DNA reads TGTGCCAGCAGCTCTCGGACTAGCGGGTTTGATACGCAGTATTTT.

This clone came up a few times. This chain links TRBV6-4 with TRBJ1-1; D is perhaps TRBD1 (6 bases). The CDR3 is 14 amino acids. In germline, CDR1 is MRHNA, CDR2 SNTAGT. Trimming shortened V by 2 bases and J by 4 bases, and 11 bases separated the two germline ends. In DNA form, the CDR3 reads TGTGCCAGCAGTGACACGTCCAGGGGCACTGAAGCTTTCTTT. It is translated as CASSDTSRGTEAFF.

The chain uses TRBV29-1 and TRBJ2-5, with D perhaps matching TRBD1 (6 bases). Deletions cut 5 bases from V and 2 bases from J, with 9 bases between. From germline, CDR1 is SQVTM and CDR2 ANQGSEA. CDR3 length equals 12 residues. This chain's CDR3 is CSVLQGQETQYF. The CDR3 DNA follows: TGCAGCGTTTTACAGGGACAAGAGACCCAGTACTTC.